The 7 T cell receptor beta chains presented below share a single source sample, sequenced in a study of T cells in women clearing cervical HPV infection. Sequencing used immunoSEQ multiplex PCR; TCRdb keeps in-frame clones, though not all of them. The specimen's table records about 45,000 clones. The sequencing input was blood buffy coat. The receptors derive from a woman between 18 and 70 years old with a cervical HPV16 infection that either progressed to CIN3+ or cleared (not recorded which).

The covered CDR3 bases are TGTGCCAGCAGCCCTAGGGGACTAGATAAAGCGACC. Its translation: CASSPRGLDKAT. The entire CDR3 protein reads CASSPRGLDKATQYF. This chain links TRBV7-2 with TRBJ2-5; 8 bases align to TRBD2. The read finishes 3 residues shy of the CDR3 end, and the germline J gene is used to complete it. The germline V gene encodes CDR1 SGHTA and CDR2 FQGNSA. J was trimmed by 7 bases and V by 5 bases; bases with no gene match: 12. The CDR3 contains 15 residues.

To note about this clone: The read ends 3 residues shy of where the CDR3 ends; the end is completed using the germline J gene. This chain links TRBV27 with TRBJ2-7; TRBD1 might be the D (5 bases). Trimming removed 4 bases from V and 3 bases from J, with 13 bases in between. The germline CDR1 and CDR2 sequences are MNHEY and SMNVEV (reference sequence). There are 14 residues in the CDR3. CDR3 DNA, as far as it was read: TGTGCCAGCAGTTGGTCAGGGCCAGGCTACGAG. Encoded protein: CASSWSGPGYE. The complete CDR3 sequence is CASSWSGPGYEQYF.

The CDR3 loop reads CSARLPPAKGDEQFF. CDR3 DNA, as far as it was read: TGCAGTGCTAGGCTCCCTCCGGCGAAAGGGGATGAG. J is TRBJ2-1 and V is TRBV20-1; D perhaps matches TRBD1 (5 bases). The read ends 3 residues before the CDR3 terminus; that terminus is restored from the germline J gene. The V gene's germline CDR1 is DFQATT and CDR2 SNEGSKA (reference sequence). The CDR3 is 15 amino acids. Between the trimmed V and J ends, which lost 3 bases and 8 bases, there was a span of 20 bases.

As regards this clone: The read ends 3 residues before the CDR3 terminus; that terminus is restored from the germline J gene. V gene TRBV7-8 combines with J gene TRBJ2-3; 8 bases match TRBD1. The CDR3 runs 13 residues. Germline CDR1 is SGHVS and CDR2 is FQNEAQ. CDR3 amino acids: CASSLTTGVTQYF. CDR3 DNA, as far as it was read: TGTGCCAGCAGCCTTACGACAGGGGTGACG.

Considering frequency, this clone is medium-sized (0.01 to 0.1%). The CDR3 extends 3 residues past the end of the read, so its final part is completed from the germline J gene. The chain is built from TRBV7-6 and TRBJ2-3; D is uncertain. V lost 1 base and J 4 bases, leaving 9 bases between the germline ends. Germline CDR1 and CDR2: SGHVS and FNYEAQ. This CDR3 is built from 14 residues. CDR3 loop: CASSLDPRSDTQYF. Incomplete CDR3 DNA: TGTGCCAGCAGCTTAGATCCTCGTTCAGATACG.

A remark on this clone: Coverage ceases 3 residues before the CDR3 finishes, and the germline J gene fills in the end. The genes are TRBV7-9 and TRBJ1-3, with D unresolved. CDR1 SEHNR and CDR2 FQNEAQ come from the germline V gene (reference sequence). The V and J ends lost 3 bases and 0 bases respectively, with 6 bases between them. CDR3 length: 14 residues. CDR3 loop: CASSFSVSGNTIYF. Incomplete CDR3 DNA: TGTGCCAGCAGCTTTTCCGTCTCTGGAAACACC.

On this clone: The read halts 3 residues ahead of the CDR3 end, with the missing end drawn from the germline J gene. The chain joins TRBV2 to TRBJ1-2; D not certain. The CDR3 totals 15 residues. In germline, CDR1 is SNHLY, CDR2 FYNNEI. The CDR3 here is CASSWTPSSYNDYTF. Partial CDR3 DNA: TGTGCCAGCAGTTGGACCCCTAGCTCCTACAATGAC.